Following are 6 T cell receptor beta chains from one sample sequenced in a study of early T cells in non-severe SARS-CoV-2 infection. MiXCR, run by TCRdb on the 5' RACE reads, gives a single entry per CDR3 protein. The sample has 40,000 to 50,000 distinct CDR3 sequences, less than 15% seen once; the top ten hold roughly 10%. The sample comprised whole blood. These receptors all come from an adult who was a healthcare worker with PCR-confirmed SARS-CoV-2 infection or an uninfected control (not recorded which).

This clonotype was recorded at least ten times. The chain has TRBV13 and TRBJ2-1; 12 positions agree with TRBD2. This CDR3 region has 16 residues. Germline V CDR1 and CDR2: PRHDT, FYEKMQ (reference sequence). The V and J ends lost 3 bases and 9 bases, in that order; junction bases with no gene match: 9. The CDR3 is CASSLGLAGGPREQFF. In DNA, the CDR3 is TGTGCCAGCAGCTTGGGGCTAGCGGGAGGGCCCCGTGAGCAGTTCTTC.

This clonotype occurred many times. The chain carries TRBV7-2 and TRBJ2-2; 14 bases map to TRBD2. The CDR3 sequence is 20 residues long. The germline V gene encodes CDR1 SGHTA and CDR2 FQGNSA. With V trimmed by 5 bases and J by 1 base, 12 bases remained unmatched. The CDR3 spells CASSSRLAGGPSVNTGELFF. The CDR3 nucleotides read TGTGCCAGCAGCAGCCGACTAGCGGGAGGGCCGTCGGTGAACACCGGGGAGCTGTTTTTT.

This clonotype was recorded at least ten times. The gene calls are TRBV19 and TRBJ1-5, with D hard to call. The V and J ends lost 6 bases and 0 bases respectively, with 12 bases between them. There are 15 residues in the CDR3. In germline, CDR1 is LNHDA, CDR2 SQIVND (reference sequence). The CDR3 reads CASSWGAFSNQPQHF. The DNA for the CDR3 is TGTGCCAGTAGCTGGGGTGCTTTTAGCAATCAGCCCCAGCATTTT.

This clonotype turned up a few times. The CDR3 protein is CASSVDSGTSYNEQFF. In nucleotides, the CDR3 is TGTGCCAGCAGCGTAGATAGCGGGACCTCCTACAATGAGCAGTTCTTC. The rearrangement uses TRBV9 and TRBJ2-1; 8 bases are shared with TRBD2. Per the germline V gene, CDR1 is SGDLS and CDR2 is YYNGEE. This CDR3 has 16 residues. J gave up 0 bases and V 0 bases, and 2 bases lay outside the gene matches.

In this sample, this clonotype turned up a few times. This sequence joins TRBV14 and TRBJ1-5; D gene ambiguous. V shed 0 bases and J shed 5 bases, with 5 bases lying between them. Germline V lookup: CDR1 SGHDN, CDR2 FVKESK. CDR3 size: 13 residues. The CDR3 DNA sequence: TGTGCCAGCAGCCAAGACTTTCATCAGCCCCAGCATTTT. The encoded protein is CASSQDFHQPQHF.

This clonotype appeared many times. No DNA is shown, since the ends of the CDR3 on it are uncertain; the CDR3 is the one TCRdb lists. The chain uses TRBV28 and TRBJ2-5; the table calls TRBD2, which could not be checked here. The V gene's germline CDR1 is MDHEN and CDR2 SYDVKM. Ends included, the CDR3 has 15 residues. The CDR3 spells CASSSSASVKETQYF.